What follows are 14 T cell receptor beta chains derived from one specimen sequenced in a study of multiple sclerosis patients with progressive multifocal leukoencephalopathy. Time point reported: before natalizumab initiation. Repertoires were generated with immunoSEQ multiplex PCR, while TCRdb's copy carries only in-frame clones and drops some. The repertoire consists of roughly 30,000 clones, with around 89% occurring once and the leading ten covering approximately 1%. Sequenced input: PBMCs. The origin of the receptors is a human donor with multiple sclerosis.

The chain has TRBV30 and TRBJ1-1; possibly TRBD1 for D (6 bases). This CDR3 spans 13 amino acids. V was trimmed by 3 bases and J by 4 bases, leaving 12 bases between them. The germline gives CDR1 GTSNPN, CDR2 SVGIG (reference sequence). CDR3 nucleotide sequence: TGTGCCTGGAGGCAAACAGGGATCACTGAAGCTTTCTTT. It yields the protein CAWRQTGITEAFF. Combining the CDR3 with reference TRBV30 and TRBJ1-1 gives the whole variable domain SQTIHQWPATLVQPVGSPLSLECTVEGTSNPNLYWYRQAAGRGLQLLFYSVGIGQISSEVPQNLSASRPQDRQFILSSKKLLLSDSGFYLCAWRQTGITEAFFGQGTRLTVV.

Points on this clone: A read error may produce the germline difference seen at one junction end. The gene calls are TRBV7-7 and TRBJ1-5; no definite D call. Germline values: CDR1 SSHAT, CDR2 FNYEAQ (reference sequence). The CDR3 runs 13 residues. DNA for the CDR3: TGTGCTAGCAGCTTAGACGTCGGACAGCCCCAGCATTTT. Translated: CASSLDVGQPQHF.

The V gene is TRBV19, the J gene TRBJ1-5; D perhaps matches TRBD1 (5 bases). In germline, CDR1 is LNHDA, CDR2 SQIVND (reference sequence). V lost 6 bases and J lost 5, with 8 bases in between. This CDR3 region has 12 residues. CDR3 region: CASRTDHQPQHF. The CDR3 DNA sequence: TGTGCCAGTAGGACAGATCATCAGCCCCAGCATTTT.

The rearrangement joins TRBV25-1 to TRBJ1-1, with D possibly TRBD1 on 6 matching bases. The V and J ends lost 6 bases and 2 bases respectively, with 13 bases between them. In germline, CDR1 is MGHDK, CDR2 SYGVNS. The CDR3 consists of 14 residues. Here the CDR3 reads CASREQGVNTEAFF. CDR3 nucleotides: TGTGCCAGCAGAGAACAGGGTGTTAACACTGAAGCTTTCTTT.

The V gene is TRBV5-4, the J gene TRBJ2-7; no clear D. V lost 0 bases to trimming and J lost 3 bases, with 10 bases between them. The CDR3 spans 14 residues. CDR1 is SGHNT and CDR2 is YYREEE in the germline V gene (reference sequence). CDR3 loop: CASSLVPGDYEQYF. The CDR3 region has the DNA TGTGCCAGCAGCTTGGTTCCAGGCGACTACGAGCAGTACTTC.

The rearrangement links TRBV5-1 to TRBJ2-3; D is unresolved. With 2 bases removed from V and 2 bases from J, the gap between germline ends came to 9 bases. The V gene's germline CDR1 is SGHRS and CDR2 YFSETQ. The CDR3 is made up of 14 amino acids. The CDR3 protein is CASSFSAYTDTQYF. DNA for the CDR3: TGCGCCAGCAGCTTCAGTGCCTACACAGATACGCAGTATTTT.

The chain recombines TRBV21-1 with TRBJ1-2; the D call in the table, TRBD1, was not verified against the DNA. TRBV21-1 is a pseudogene segment. The CDR3 is 15 residues long. As DNA, the CDR3 is TGTGCCGGACCCGGGACAGTAAACCTAGGGTTAGGCTACACCTTC. Its translation is CAGPGTVNLGLGYTF.

The J gene is TRBJ1-1, the V gene TRBV14; D gene ambiguous. The V gene's germline CDR1 is SGHDN and CDR2 FVKESK. The V end lost 4 bases, the J end lost 0 bases, and 15 bases lay between the germline ends. This CDR3 spans 16 amino acids. The CDR3 loop reads CASSPPSRGMNTEAFF. The DNA of the CDR3 is TGTGCCAGCAGCCCCCCCTCACGGGGTATGAACACTGAAGCTTTCTTT.

This chain connects TRBV7-2 to TRBJ2-5, with D perhaps TRBD1 or TRBD2 (5 bases each). V was shortened by 5 bases and J by 5 bases, with 15 bases between the two germline ends. This CDR3 has 14 amino acids. CDR1 and CDR2 (germline): SGHTA, FQGNSA. Here the CDR3 reads CASSVLGRGETQYF. CDR3 nucleotides: TGTGCCAGCAGCGTCTTGGGGCGCGGGGAGACCCAGTACTTC.

This clone has just a few counts. The genes are TRBV21-1 and TRBJ1-4. TRBV21-1 is labeled a pseudogene. The CDR3 loop spans 14 amino acids. DNA of the CDR3: TGTGCCAGCAGCAAAGCAGGGTTAGGGGAAAAACTGTTTTTT. It translates to CASSKAGLGEKLFF.

The genes are TRBV27 and TRBJ2-1; D is unresolved. The length of the CDR3 is 14 residues. Trimming took off 3 bases at V and 5 bases at J, with 11 bases between the two ends. Germline loops: CDR1 MNHEY, CDR2 SMNVEV (reference sequence). The DNA for the CDR3 is TGTGCCAGCAGTTTTTTCCCGAAAAACAATGAGCAGTTCTTC. The encoded protein is CASSFFPKNNEQFF.

The chain joins TRBV6-1 to TRBJ1-2; D possibly corresponds to TRBD1 (6 bases). CDR1 MNHNS and CDR2 SASEGT come from the germline V gene. Trimming removed 8 bases at V and 3 bases at J, with 19 bases between. The CDR3 contains 15 residues. CDR3 in DNA: TGTGCCAGCTCTCCGGACAGCGGGAGGTACTATGGCTACACCTTC. Translating gives CASSPDSGRYYGYTF.

The rearrangement joins TRBV6-4 to TRBJ2-3; 10 nucleotides match TRBD2. The length of the CDR3 is 14 residues. Looked up from germline, CDR1 is MRHNA and CDR2 is SNTAGT. With 4 bases clipped from V and 4 bases from J, the junction kept 2 bases outside the gene matches. The CDR3 sequence is CASSASGGADTQYF. The DNA for the CDR3 is TGTGCCAGCAGTGCCAGCGGGGGGGCAGATACGCAGTATTTT.

The chain couples TRBV27 to TRBJ1-2, with TRBD1 as a possible D gene (5 bases). There are 13 residues in the CDR3. Trimming took off 3 bases at V and 5 bases at J, with 10 bases between the two ends. Germline CDR1 is MNHEY and CDR2 is SMNVEV (reference sequence). The DNA for the CDR3 is TGTGCCAGCAGTTTGACGGGGGTGTATGGCTACACCTTC. Translation: CASSLTGVYGYTF.